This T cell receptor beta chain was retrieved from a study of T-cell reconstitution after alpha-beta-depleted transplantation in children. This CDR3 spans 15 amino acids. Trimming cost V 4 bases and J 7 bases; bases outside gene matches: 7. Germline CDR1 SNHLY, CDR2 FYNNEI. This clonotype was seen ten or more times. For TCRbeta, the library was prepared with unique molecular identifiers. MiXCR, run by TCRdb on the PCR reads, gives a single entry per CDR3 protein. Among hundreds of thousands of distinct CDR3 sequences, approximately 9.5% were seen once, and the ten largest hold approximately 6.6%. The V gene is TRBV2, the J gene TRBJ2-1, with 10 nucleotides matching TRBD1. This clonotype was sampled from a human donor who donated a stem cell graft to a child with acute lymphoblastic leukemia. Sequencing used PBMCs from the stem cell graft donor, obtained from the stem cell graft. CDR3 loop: CASSGDRGGLNEQFF. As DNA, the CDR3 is TGTGCCAGCAGTGGGGACAGGGGAGGCCTTAATGAGCAGTTCTTC.